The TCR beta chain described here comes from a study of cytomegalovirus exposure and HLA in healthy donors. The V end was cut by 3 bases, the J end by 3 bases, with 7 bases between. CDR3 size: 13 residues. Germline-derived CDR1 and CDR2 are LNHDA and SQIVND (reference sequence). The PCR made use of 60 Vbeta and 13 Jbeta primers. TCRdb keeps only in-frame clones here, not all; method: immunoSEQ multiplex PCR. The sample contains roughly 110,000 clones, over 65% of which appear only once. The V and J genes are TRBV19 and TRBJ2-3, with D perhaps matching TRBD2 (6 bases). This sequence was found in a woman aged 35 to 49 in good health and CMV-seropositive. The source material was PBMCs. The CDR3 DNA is TGTGCCAGTAGTATCGCGGGGACAGATACGCAGTATTTT. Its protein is CASSIAGTDTQYF.